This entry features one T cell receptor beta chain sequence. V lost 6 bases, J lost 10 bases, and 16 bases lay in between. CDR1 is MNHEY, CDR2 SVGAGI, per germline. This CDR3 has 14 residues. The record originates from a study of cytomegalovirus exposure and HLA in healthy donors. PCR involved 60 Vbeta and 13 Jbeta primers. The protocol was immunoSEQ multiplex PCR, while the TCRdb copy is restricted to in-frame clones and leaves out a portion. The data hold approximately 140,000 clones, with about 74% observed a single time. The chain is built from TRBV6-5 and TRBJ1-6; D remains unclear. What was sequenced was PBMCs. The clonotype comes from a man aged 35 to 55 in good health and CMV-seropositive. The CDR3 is CASSDGGVGSPLHF. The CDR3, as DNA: TGTGCCAGCAGCGACGGCGGGGTGGGATCACCCCTCCACTTT.